This T cell receptor beta chain was recovered during a study of naive and memory T cell subsets. Whole-study findings and limits: Naive and memory subsets had different power law exponents for TCR abundance.

Two oligonucleotides, mixed equimolar, formed the beta constant-region primer covering TRBC1 and TRBC2. Four rounds of PCR amplified the ligated cDNA using nested alpha and beta constant-region primers plus SP2. Ligation attached a single-stranded oligonucleotide with a 12-nucleotide UMI and the SP2 primer to the cDNA 3' end. TCRdb reprocessed the UMI-ligation and nested PCR reads with MiXCR, giving one entry per CDR3 protein. The repertoire holds approximately 16,000 distinct CDR3 sequences, with roughly 8.4% as singletons. From the second PCR step, alpha and beta chains were amplified apart. CD4+ T cell IFNgamma after overnight CMV lysate exposure gave donor CMV status. This CDR3 contains 15 residues. Germline V gene sequence: CDR1 SGHTA, CDR2 FQGTGA. V lost 4 bases, J lost 1 base, and 11 bases lay in between. In its sample, this clonotype was seen many times. Antigen specificity is unknown.

Sample: central memory CD8+ T cells from blood. The TCR sequence derives from a human donor in good health. The genes are TRBV7-3 and TRBJ2-1; D is ambiguous. CDR3 bases: TGTGCCAGCAGCTCAAACGCGAGGTCCTACAATGAGCAGTTCTTC. It encodes CASSSNARSYNEQFF.